The source of this T cell receptor (beta chain) is a study of CD8+ T cells in alopecia areata. For the study at large: A 6-month off-drug phase came after tofacitinib, which had lasted 6 to 18 months.

In regard to this clone: Its antigen remains unidentified.

Isolated RNA was reverse transcribed into cDNA used as the sequencing template. Only in-frame clones appear in the TCRdb table, and some are missing; sequencing was by immunoSEQ multiplex PCR. The table has roughly 120,000 clones, approximately 59% seen once. Regarding treatment: oral pan-JAK inhibitor, 5-10 mg twice daily. General observations from the study: In scalp and blood, many expanded lesional clones persisted during tofacitinib. Mice gave a clearer picture of TCR sharing than patients did, possibly for HLA-related reasons.

Germline values: CDR1 SQVTM, CDR2 ANQGSEA. This CDR3 is built from 15 residues. Trimming left V 0 bases short and J 2 bases short, with 13 bases between. The receptor was derived from a human donor with alopecia areata. This sequence joins TRBV29-1 and TRBJ1-1; tentatively, D is TRBD1 (6 bases). The sequencing used CD8+ T cells sorted from blood, collected at week 4, from a patient treated with tofacitinib. CDR3 loop: CSVEEPSGANTEAFF. CDR3 coding DNA: TGCAGCGTTGAAGAGCCGTCAGGGGCAAACACTGAAGCTTTCTTT.